This T cell receptor beta chain was recovered during a study of T cells in Graves' hyperthyroidism and ophthalmopathy (dated by TCRdb to about 2019). In the study overall: To identify distinguishing TCR V-J signatures, a discovery cohort of around 100 patients was used, comprising 40 to 45 with Graves' ophthalmopathy and around 60 with stable Graves' hyperthyroidism. Whether ophthalmopathy could be predicted prospectively was tested in an independent validation cohort made up of roughly 20 hyperthyroidism patients plus 17 patients who later progressed to ophthalmopathy. For training and testing, the 100 or so patients in the discovery cohort were randomly divided in a 7:3 ratio. In addition, the study compared T-cell repertoires in thyroid tissue and in blood from several Graves' hyperthyroidism patients. Once sampling was done, hyperthyroidism patients were given methimazole at a starting dose of 30 mg daily, whereas ophthalmopathy patients were given high-dose intravenous methylprednisolone. The paper reports TCR Vbeta CDR3 sequencing of approximately 130 peripheral blood samples: approximately 41 ophthalmopathy, some 80 hyperthyroidism and around 17 progressor patients.

Amplification of TCR beta CDR3 regions was carried out from RNA transcripts. The TCR CDR3 was subjected to a first round of RT-PCR using the HTBI primer set and the Qiagen OneStep RT-PCR kit. A second multiplex PCR round built the libraries, followed by size selection and purification. The libraries were sequenced on an Illumina HiSeq2000 using paired-end 100 bp reads. In the source study's methods: SOAPnuke was used to process the raw data, with reads discarded if the reads contained adapters or uncalled bases, had a mean Phred below 15, or lacked an exact constant-primer or identifier match. High-quality paired reads were merged using COPE v1.2.5, and each unique nucleotide sequence was defined as a clonotype. Clonotypes were aligned to IMGT TRBV, TRBD and TRBJ reference segments using MiTCR v1.1. Only V-J combinations with frequency above 0.0001, covering 99% to 99.2% of repertoires, were analysed. The TCS score was defined as the ratio of F50 (clonal expansion) to E x V (chaos), calculated using BLOSUM62-based TCRdist between CDR3 peptides within each V-J. Welch's t-statistics and random forest reduced just over 500 V-J features to fewer than 15, which were used in a naive Bayes classifier (R e1071). TCRdb applied fastp at Q25 and MiXCR to the public reads, then kept only in-frame beta chains. Rows with one shared CDR3 protein collapse into an entry with the most common genes and DNA. Clone size and V and J calls follow TCRdb, not the original study. Across this sample there are about 560,000 distinct CDR3 sequences, with 46% seen only once. About 7.9% of the sample belongs to the ten largest clones.

This clonotype was seen repeatedly, ten times or more. This receptor's antigen is unknown. No base quality values were provided; no much bigger clone lies one nucleotide off. The V and J ends are trimmed by 2 bases and 0 bases, leaving 13 bases between them. In the germline V gene, CDR1 corresponds to SGHVS and CDR2 to FNYEAQ. The CDR3 runs 16 amino acids, cysteine and phenylalanine included. Just the 48-base CDR3 DNA is kept, in frame starting at base 1. Here is what the overall study found, with its caveats: A 13 V-J signature model separated ophthalmopathy from stable hyperthyroidism, with roughly 88% sensitivity and 81% to 83% specificity in cross-validation and 80%/75% in testing. Sample size was not statistically predetermined, and investigators were not blinded to group allocation. During validation, the model predicted progression to ophthalmopathy a median of approximately 7 months ahead of onset, with just under 71% sensitivity and less than 85% specificity. Most expanded thyroid clonotypes (frequency above 0.001) were also detected in blood, a finding suggesting that blood repertoires may reflect thyroid immune responses.

Stable Graves' hyperthyroidism was defined as the absence of progression to ophthalmopathy over 18 months of follow-up. Hyperthyroidism patients were newly diagnosed, with disease duration under 2 months, and aged 18 to 65 years. Patients with uncontrolled infections, other autoimmune diseases, pregnancy or lactation were excluded. Diagnoses relied on clinical symptoms, serum thyroxine and TRAb, thyroid ultrasound and orbital computed tomography. Total RNA was extracted with Trizol reagent, and quality was checked on an Agilent 2100 Bioanalyzer. Material for sequencing was peripheral blood or thyroid tissue (not recorded which). The chain links TRBV7-6 with TRBJ1-1; confidence is insufficient to name the D gene. This sequence originates from a young woman with Graves' hyperthyroidism. Donor details come from another sample of the same person, matched by shared clones. For the CDR3, the sequence is CASSLRLNGMNTEAFF. The bases read TGTGCCAGCAGCTTACGGCTCAATGGGATGAACACTGAAGCTTTCTTT.